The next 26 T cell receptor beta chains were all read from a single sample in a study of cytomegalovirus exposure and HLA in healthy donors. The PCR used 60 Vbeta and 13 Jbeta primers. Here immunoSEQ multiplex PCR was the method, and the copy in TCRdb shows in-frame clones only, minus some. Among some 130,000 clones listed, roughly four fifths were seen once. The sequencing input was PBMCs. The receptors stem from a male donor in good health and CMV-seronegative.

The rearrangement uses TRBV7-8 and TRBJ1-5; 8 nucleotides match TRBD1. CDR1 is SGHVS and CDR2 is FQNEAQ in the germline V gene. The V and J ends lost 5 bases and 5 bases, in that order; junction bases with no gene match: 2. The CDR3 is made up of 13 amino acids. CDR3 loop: CASSTDRDQPQHF. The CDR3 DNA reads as TGTGCCAGCAGCACGGACAGGGATCAGCCCCAGCATTTT.

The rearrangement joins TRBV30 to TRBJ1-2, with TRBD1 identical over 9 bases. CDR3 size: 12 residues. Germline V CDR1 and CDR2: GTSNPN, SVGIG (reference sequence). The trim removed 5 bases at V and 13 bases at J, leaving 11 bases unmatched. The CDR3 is CAWDTGTGYFTF. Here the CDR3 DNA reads TGTGCCTGGGATACCGGGACAGGGTATTTCACCTTC.

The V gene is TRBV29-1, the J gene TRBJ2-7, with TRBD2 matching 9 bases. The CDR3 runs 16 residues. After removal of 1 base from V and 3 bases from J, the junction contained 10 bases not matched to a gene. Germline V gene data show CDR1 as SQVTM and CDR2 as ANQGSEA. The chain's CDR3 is CSVEGGRAGGDYEQYF. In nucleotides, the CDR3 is TGCAGCGTTGAAGGCGGGAGGGCAGGGGGTGACTACGAGCAGTACTTC.

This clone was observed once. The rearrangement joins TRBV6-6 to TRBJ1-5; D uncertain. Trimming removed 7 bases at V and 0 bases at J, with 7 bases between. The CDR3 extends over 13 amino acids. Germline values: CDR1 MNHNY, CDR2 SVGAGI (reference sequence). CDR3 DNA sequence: TGTGCCAGCACCCCAATTAGCAATCAGCCCCAGCATTTT. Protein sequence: CASTPISNQPQHF.

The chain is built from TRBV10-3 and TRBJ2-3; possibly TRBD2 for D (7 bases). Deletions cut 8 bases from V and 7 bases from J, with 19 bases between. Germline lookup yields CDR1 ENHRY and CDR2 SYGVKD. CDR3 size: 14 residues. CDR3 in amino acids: CAIRVGGPEYTQYF. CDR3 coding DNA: TGTGCCATCCGCGTCGGGGGGCCAGAATATACGCAGTATTTT.

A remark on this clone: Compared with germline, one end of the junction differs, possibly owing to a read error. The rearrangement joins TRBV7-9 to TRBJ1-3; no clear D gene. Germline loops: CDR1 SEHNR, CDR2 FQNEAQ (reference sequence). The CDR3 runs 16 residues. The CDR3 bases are TGTTCCAGCAGCCCCGAAGCTCTTAGCTCTGGAAACACCATATATTTT. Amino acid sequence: CSSSPEALSSGNTIYF.

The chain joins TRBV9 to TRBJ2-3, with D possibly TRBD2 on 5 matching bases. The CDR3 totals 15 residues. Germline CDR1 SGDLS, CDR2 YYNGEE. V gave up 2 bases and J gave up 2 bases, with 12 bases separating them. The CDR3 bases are TGTGCCAGCAGCGTCGGGATTCAAAACACAGATACGCAGTATTTT. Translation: CASSVGIQNTDTQYF.

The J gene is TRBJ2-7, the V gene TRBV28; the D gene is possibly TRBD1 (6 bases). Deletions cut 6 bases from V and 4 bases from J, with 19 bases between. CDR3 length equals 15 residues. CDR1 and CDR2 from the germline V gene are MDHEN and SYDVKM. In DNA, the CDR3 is TGTGCCAGCAGCCTACCTCCGGGACACTTATACGAGCAGTACTTC. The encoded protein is CASSLPPGHLYEQYF.

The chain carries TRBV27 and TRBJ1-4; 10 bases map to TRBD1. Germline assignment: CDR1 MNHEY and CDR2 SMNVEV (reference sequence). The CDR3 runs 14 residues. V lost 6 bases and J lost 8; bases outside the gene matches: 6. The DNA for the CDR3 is TGTGCCAGCAGCCCAGACAGGGGGCGGGAAAAACTGTTTTTT. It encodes CASSPDRGREKLFF.

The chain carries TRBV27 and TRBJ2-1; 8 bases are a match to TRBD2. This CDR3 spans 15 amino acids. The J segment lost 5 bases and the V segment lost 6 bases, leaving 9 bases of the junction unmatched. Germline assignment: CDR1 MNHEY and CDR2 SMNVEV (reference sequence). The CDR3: CASRLGPGGHNEQFF. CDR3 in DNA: TGTGCCAGCAGACTCGGCCCGGGGGGGCACAATGAGCAGTTCTTC.

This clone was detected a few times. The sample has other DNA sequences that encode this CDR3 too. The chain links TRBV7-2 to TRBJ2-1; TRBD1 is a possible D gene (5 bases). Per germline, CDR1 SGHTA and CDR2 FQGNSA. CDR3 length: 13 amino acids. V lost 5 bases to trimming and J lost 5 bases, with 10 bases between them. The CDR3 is CASSLGPNNEQFF. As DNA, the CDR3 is TGTGCCAGCAGCCTGGGGCCCAACAATGAGCAGTTCTTC.

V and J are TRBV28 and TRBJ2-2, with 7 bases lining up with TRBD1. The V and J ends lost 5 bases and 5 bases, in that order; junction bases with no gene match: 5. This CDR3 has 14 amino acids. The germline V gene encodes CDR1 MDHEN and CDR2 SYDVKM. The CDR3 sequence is CASSRQGETGELFF. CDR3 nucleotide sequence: TGTGCCAGCAGTCGACAGGGTGAAACCGGGGAGCTGTTTTTT.

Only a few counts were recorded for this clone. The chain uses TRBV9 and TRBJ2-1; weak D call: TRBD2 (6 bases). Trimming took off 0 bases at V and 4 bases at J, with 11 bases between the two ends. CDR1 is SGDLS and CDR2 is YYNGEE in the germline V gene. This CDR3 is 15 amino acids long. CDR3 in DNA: TGTGCCAGCAGCGTAGGGGTAGCGGTATACAATGAGCAGTTCTTC. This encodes CASSVGVAVYNEQFF.

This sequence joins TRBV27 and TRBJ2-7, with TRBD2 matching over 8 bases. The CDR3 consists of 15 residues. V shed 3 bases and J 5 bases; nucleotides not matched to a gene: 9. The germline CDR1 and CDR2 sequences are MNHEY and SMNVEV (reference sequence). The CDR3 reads CASSLGLAGVDEQYF. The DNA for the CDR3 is TGTGCCAGCAGTTTGGGCCTAGCGGGCGTTGACGAGCAGTACTTC.

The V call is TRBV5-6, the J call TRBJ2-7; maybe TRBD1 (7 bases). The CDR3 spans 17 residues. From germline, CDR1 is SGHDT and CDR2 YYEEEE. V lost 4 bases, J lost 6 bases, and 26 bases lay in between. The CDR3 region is CASSRADGGQYSGEQYF. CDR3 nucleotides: TGTGCCAGCAGCCGAGCCGACGGGGGACAGTACTCGGGCGAGCAGTACTTC.

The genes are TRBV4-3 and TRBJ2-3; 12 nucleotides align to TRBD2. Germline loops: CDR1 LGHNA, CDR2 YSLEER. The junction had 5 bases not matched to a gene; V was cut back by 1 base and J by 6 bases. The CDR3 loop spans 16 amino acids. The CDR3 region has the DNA TGCGCCAGCAGCCAAGGACTAGCGGGAGCGAAGGATACGCAGTATTTT. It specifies CASSQGLAGAKDTQYF.

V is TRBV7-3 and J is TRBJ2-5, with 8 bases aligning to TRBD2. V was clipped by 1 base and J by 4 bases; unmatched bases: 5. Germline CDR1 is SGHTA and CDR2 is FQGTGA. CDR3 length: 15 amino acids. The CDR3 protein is CASSLNGGALETQYF. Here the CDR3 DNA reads TGTGCCAGCAGCTTAAACGGGGGGGCCTTAGAGACCCAGTACTTC.

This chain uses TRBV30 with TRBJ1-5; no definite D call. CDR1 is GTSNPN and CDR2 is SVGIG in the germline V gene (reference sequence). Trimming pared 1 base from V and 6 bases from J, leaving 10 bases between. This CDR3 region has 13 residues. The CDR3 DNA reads TGTGCCTGGAGTGGGGGAGGAGCTCAGCCCCAGCATTTT. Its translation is CAWSGGGAQPQHF.

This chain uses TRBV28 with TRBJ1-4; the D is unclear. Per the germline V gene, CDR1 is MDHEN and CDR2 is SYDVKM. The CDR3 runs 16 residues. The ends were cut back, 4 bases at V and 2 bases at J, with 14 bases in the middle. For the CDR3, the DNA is TGTGCCAGCAGTTCCCCTGGAGGAGGGACTAATGAAAAACTGTTTTTT. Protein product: CASSSPGGGTNEKLFF.

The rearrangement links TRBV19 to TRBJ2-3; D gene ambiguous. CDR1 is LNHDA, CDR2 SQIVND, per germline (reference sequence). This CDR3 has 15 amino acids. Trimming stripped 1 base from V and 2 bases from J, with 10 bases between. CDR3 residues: CASSIVGSITDTQYF. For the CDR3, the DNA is TGTGCCAGTAGTATAGTGGGCAGCATCACAGATACGCAGTATTTT.

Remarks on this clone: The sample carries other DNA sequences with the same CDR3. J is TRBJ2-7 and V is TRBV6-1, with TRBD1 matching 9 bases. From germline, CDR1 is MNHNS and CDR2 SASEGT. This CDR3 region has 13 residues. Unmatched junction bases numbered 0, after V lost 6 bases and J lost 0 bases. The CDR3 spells CASRDRGSYEQYF. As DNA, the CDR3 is TGTGCCAGCAGGGACAGGGGCTCCTACGAGCAGTACTTC.

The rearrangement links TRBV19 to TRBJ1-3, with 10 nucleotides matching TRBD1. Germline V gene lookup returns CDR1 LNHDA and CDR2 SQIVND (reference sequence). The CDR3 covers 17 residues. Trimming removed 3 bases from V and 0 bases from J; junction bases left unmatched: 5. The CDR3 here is CASSMWTGGSSGNTIYF. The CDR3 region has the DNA TGTGCCAGTAGTATGTGGACAGGGGGGAGCTCTGGAAACACCATATATTTT.

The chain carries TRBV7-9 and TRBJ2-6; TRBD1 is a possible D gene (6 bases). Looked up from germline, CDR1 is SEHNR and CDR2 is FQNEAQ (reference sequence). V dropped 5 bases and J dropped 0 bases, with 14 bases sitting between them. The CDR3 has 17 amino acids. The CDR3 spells CASSQTTGNSGANVLTF. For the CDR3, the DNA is TGTGCCAGCAGCCAGACTACAGGGAACTCTGGGGCCAACGTCCTGACTTTC.

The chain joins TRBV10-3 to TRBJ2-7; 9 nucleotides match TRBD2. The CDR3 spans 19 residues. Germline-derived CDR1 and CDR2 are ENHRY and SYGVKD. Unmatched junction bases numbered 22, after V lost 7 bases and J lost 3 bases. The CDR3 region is CAIKGESGRFFQGGYEQYF. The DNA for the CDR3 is TGTGCCATCAAGGGCGAGAGCGGGAGGTTTTTCCAGGGAGGCTACGAGCAGTACTTC.

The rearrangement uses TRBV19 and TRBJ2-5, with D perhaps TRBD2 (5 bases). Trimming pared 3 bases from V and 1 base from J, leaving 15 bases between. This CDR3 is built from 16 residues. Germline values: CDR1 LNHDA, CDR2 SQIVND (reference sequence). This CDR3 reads CASSIYFPDFQETQYF. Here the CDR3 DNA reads TGTGCCAGTAGTATTTACTTTCCGGACTTCCAAGAGACCCAGTACTTC. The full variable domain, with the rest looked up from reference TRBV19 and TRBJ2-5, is DGGITQSPKYLFRKEGQNVTLSCEQNLNHDAMYWYRQDPGQGLRLIYYSQIVNDFQKGDIAEGYSVSREKKESFPLTVTSAQKNPTAFYLCASSIYFPDFQETQYFGPGTRLLVL.

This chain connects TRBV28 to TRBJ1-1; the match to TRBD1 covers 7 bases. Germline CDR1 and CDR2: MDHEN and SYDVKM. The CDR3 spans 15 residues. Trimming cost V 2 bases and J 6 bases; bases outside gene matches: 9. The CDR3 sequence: CASSLMGDRGAEAFF. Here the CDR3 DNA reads TGTGCCAGCAGTTTAATGGGGGACAGAGGCGCTGAAGCTTTCTTT.